The T cell receptor beta chain described here comes from a study of T-cell reconstitution after alpha-beta-depleted transplantation in children. Study-wide results and limits: Among T cells one year after transplant, newly produced cells accounted for most counts and diversity.

It was with unique molecular identifiers that the TCRbeta library was prepared. Each CDR3 protein gets one entry after TCRdb re-called the PCR reads with MiXCR. This sample has 750,000 to 950,000 distinct CDR3 sequences, with approximately 15% found just once. This clonotype was seen more than once but under ten times. Its antigen remains unknown. This CDR3 is built from 15 residues. With V trimmed by 3 bases and J by 2 bases, 4 bases remained unmatched. Per the germline V gene, CDR1 is KGHDR and CDR2 is SFDVKD. The chain uses TRBV24-1 and TRBJ1-2, with 8 bases identical to TRBD1. The source of this sequence is a male patient younger than 18 who had a stem cell transplant for acute lymphoblastic leukemia, so the T cells may come from the graft donor. Sequences were derived from PBMCs, mostly from graft donor cells, sampled 360 days after TCRalphabeta/CD19-depleted stem cell transplant. The CDR3 loop reads CATSDPRTGNYGYTF. The CDR3 coding sequence is TGTGCCACCAGTGATCCCCGGACAGGGAACTATGGCTACACCTTC.